This T cell receptor (beta chain) was identified during a study of blood T cell repertoires in COVID-19. Overall study: Collection of acute and convalescent COVID-19 samples took place in the United States, Italy and Spain. Nucleic acid was either cDNA or gDNA, and it came from T cells, B-cell-depleted T cells, or PBMCs.

Original handling: Counts of nucleated cells, estimated from reference gene primer amplification, were obtained. Generated by immunoSEQ multiplex PCR, the TCRdb table keeps only in-frame clones and is missing some. D and trimming come from the DNA, and the V and J calls and clone size come from that table. The repertoire holds 130,000 to 150,000 clones, 88% seen once, with over 1.5% in the top ten. Trimming cost V 4 bases and J 1 base; bases outside gene matches: 5. Germline V gene data show CDR1 as MDHEN and CDR2 as SYDVKM. The CDR3 consists of 16 residues. The specimen sequenced was peripheral blood. This sequence joins TRBV28 and TRBJ1-1; 11 bases line up with TRBD1. This receptor was taken from a man between 65 and 85 years old with acute or convalescent COVID-19. CDR3 loop: CASSWDRGTRNTEAFF. As DNA, the CDR3 is TGTGCCAGCAGTTGGGACAGGGGGACGAGGAACACTGAAGCTTTCTTT.